Below are 4 T cell receptor beta chains sequenced from a single sample in a study of HIV-infected patients and healthy controls. Reverse transcription used roughly 450 ng RNA and constant-region primers for alpha and beta. Separate chain-specific third strand synthesis with multiplexing indices produced the alpha and beta libraries. TCRdb called the 5' RACE reads again in MiXCR, with one record for every CDR3 protein. The data show 10,000 to 15,000 distinct CDR3 sequences, approximately 10% seen once. Whole blood was used without fractionation, so all unsorted peripheral T cells were included. Sequencing used blood. The receptors were gathered from an adult in good health.

This clonotype is termed medium-sized (0.01 to 0.1%). The chain employs TRBV7-2 and TRBJ2-5; D is perhaps TRBD1 (6 bases). The germline CDR1 and CDR2 sequences are SGHTA and FQGNSA. Trimming shortened V by 4 bases and J by 6 bases, and 9 bases separated the two germline ends. The CDR3 runs to 12 residues. Here the CDR3 reads CASSSQGQTQYF. The CDR3 nucleotides read TGTGCCAGCAGCTCACAGGGACAGACCCAGTACTTC.

This clonotype is labeled medium-sized. This chain uses TRBV5-5 with TRBJ2-7, with a tentative D call TRBD1 (5 bases). The CDR3 covers 14 residues. Trimming removed 0 bases at V and 0 bases at J, with 7 bases between. The V gene's germline CDR1 is SGHKS and CDR2 YYEKEE (reference sequence). The CDR3 DNA sequence: TGTGCCAGCAGCTTGGGTCAGGGCTCCTACGAGCAGTACTTC. Translated: CASSLGQGSYEQYF.

This clonotype has at least ten counts. This rearrangement joins TRBV3-1 to TRBJ2-7; D call uncertain. The CDR3 is 14 amino acids. CDR1 LGHDT and CDR2 YNNKEL come from the germline V gene (reference sequence). Deletions cut 2 bases from V and 4 bases from J, with 12 bases between. CDR3 loop: CASSQRLVGYEQYF. CDR3 bases: TGTGCCAGCAGCCAACGTCTAGTAGGGTACGAGCAGTACTTC.

In this sample, this clonotype turned up many times. CDR3 protein: CASSPDRGKTQYF. The CDR3 region has the DNA TGTGCCAGCAGCCCGGACAGAGGGAAGACCCAGTACTTC. The chain couples TRBV7-2 to TRBJ2-5, with D maybe TRBD1 (6 bases). The CDR3 extends over 13 amino acids. Germline assignment: CDR1 SGHTA and CDR2 FQGNSA. V shed 5 bases and J shed 6 bases, with 13 bases lying between them.